The present entry profiles one TCR beta chain with its context. Antigen: not known. Genomic DNA, the template, was used for profiling of the TCR beta VDJ and CDR3. TCRdb re-analysed the reads in MiXCR, keeping a single row per CDR3 protein. The table includes 50,000 or so distinct CDR3 sequences, around 50% detected once. Sequencing involved patients with CD8+CD57+ cell expansion previously shown by flow cytometry. All patients were therapy-naive when blood was sampled. This entry is derived from a study of CD8+CD57+ T cells in acquired aplastic anemia. In germline, CDR1 is LNHNV, CDR2 YYDKDF (reference sequence). This CDR3 region has 16 residues. V lost 5 bases, J lost 2 bases, and 16 bases lay in between. General observations from the study: Shared by patients and controls, 25 to 35 CD8+ CDR3s were abundant in patients.

Sequencing was carried out using sorted CD4+, CD8+, or CD8+CD57+ T cells (not recorded which) from PBMCs. The chain has TRBV15 and TRBJ1-5; D not resolved. This clonotype was obtained from a human donor with aplastic anemia. The CDR3 region has the DNA TGTGCCACCAGCGGAATGAGCGGGGTGGGCAATCAGCCCCAGCATTTT. Its translation is CATSGMSGVGNQPQHF.